The 24 T cell receptor beta chains below all came from one sample that was sequenced in a study of blood T cell repertoires in COVID-19. Sequenced by immunoSEQ multiplex PCR; TCRdb stores in-frame clones only, minus some. The table lists roughly 290,000 clones, roughly 88% of them singletons, with roughly 4.3% in the top ten. The material sequenced was PBMCs or T cells enriched from blood (not recorded which). These receptors were collected from a woman aged 25 to 39 who had recovered from COVID-19.

The chain is built from TRBV7-2 and TRBJ2-7, with 14 bases matching TRBD2. The CDR3 runs to 18 residues. J gave up 3 bases and V 1 base, and 8 bases lay outside the gene matches. Germline V gene lookup returns CDR1 SGHTA and CDR2 FQGNSA. This chain's CDR3 is CASSLERLAGGLNYEQYF. The CDR3 bases are TGTGCCAGCAGCTTAGAGCGACTAGCGGGAGGGCTCAACTACGAGCAGTACTTC. The full variable domain, in which reference TRBV7-2 and TRBJ2-7 provide the parts outside the CDR3, is GAGVSQSPSNKVTEKGKDVELRCDPISGHTALYWYRQSLGQGLEFLIYFQGNSAPDKSGLPSDRFSAERTGGSVSTLTIQRTQQEDSAVYLCASSLERLAGGLNYEQYFGPGTRLTVT.

Comment on this clone: A junction end diverges from the germline sequence, so it may reflect a read error. The chain combines TRBV6-5 with TRBJ2-7; the D gene is possibly TRBD2 (6 bases). Germline lookup yields CDR1 MNHEY and CDR2 SVGAGI. The CDR3 totals 14 residues. The CDR3 spells CASRYLAAAYEQYF. In DNA, the CDR3 is TGTGCCAGCAGATACTTAGCGGCTGCCTACGAGCAGTACTTC.

The V call is TRBV24-1, the J call TRBJ1-2; no clear D gene. V shed 5 bases and J shed 3 bases, with 9 bases lying between them. Germline V CDR1 and CDR2: KGHDR, SFDVKD. This CDR3 has 13 amino acids. The CDR3 sequence is CATSGSTDYGYTF. CDR3 nucleotides: TGTGCCACCAGTGGGTCAACAGACTATGGCTACACCTTC.

This rearrangement joins TRBV4-2 to TRBJ1-2, with D tentatively TRBD1 (6 bases). With 3 bases removed from V and 0 bases from J, the gap between germline ends came to 11 bases. CDR1 and CDR2 (germline): LGHNA, YNFKEQ. CDR3 length: 15 amino acids. The CDR3 protein is CASSQAWTANYGYTF. CDR3 nucleotide sequence: TGTGCCAGCAGCCAGGCCTGGACAGCTAACTATGGCTACACCTTC.

This clone has more than one count but fewer than ten. J is TRBJ2-2 and V is TRBV2; 15 nucleotides match TRBD2. Germline trimming cut 6 bases from V and 7 bases from J; bases unmatched to any gene: 9. Germline CDR1 is SNHLY and CDR2 is FYNNEI. This CDR3 contains 17 residues. The CDR3 loop reads CASRAGTSGRIYGELFF. The CDR3 DNA reads TGTGCCAGCAGAGCCGGGACTAGCGGGAGGATCTACGGGGAGCTGTTTTTT.

This clone appeared once. J is TRBJ1-6 and V is TRBV7-7; D call uncertain. Germline V gene data show CDR1 as SSHAT and CDR2 as FNYEAQ (reference sequence). V gave up 5 bases and J gave up 0 bases, with 14 bases separating them. This CDR3 has 17 residues. Written as DNA, the CDR3 is TGTGCCAGCAGCCTCGACATTAGGCTCTCCTATAATTCACCCCTCCACTTT. It is translated as CASSLDIRLSYNSPLHF. The full variable domain, its missing parts supplied by reference TRBV7-7 and TRBJ1-6, is GAGVSQSPRYKVTKRGQDVTLRCDPISSHATLYWYQQALGQGPEFLTYFNYEAQPDKSGLPSDRFSAERPEGSISTLTIQRTEQRDSAMYRCASSLDIRLSYNSPLHFGNGTRLTVT.

The V and J genes are TRBV6-5 and TRBJ1-6; unclear D gene. The germline V gene encodes CDR1 MNHEY and CDR2 SVGAGI. There are 13 residues in the CDR3. Trimming left V 6 bases short and J 6 bases short, with 9 bases between. This CDR3 reads CASSDNSNSPLHF. The CDR3 nucleotides are TGTGCCAGCAGCGATAACAGTAATTCACCCCTCCACTTT.

This clone has more than one count but fewer than ten. In DNA form, the CDR3 reads TGTGCCAGCAGTCATCCGGTCAGGCATGAGCAGTTCTTC. Protein product: CASSHPVRHEQFF. The genes are TRBV12-3 or TRBV12-4 and TRBJ2-1; no clear D. Trimming took off 5 bases at V and 8 bases at J, with 13 bases between the two ends. The CDR3 loop spans 13 amino acids.

The V gene is TRBV25-1, the J gene TRBJ2-7; D is perhaps TRBD2 (6 bases). Looked up from germline, CDR1 is MGHDK and CDR2 is SYGVNS. This CDR3 is 14 amino acids long. Deletions cut 3 bases from V and 2 bases from J, with 11 bases between. The CDR3 protein is CASSEWGDPYEQYF. CDR3 nucleotide sequence: TGTGCCAGCAGTGAGTGGGGGGACCCCTACGAGCAGTACTTC.

V usage is TRBV27 and J usage is TRBJ2-1, with D unresolved. V gave up 7 bases and J gave up 3 bases, with 4 bases separating them. This CDR3 contains 11 residues. Germline V CDR1 and CDR2: MNHEY, SMNVEV (reference sequence). In DNA, the CDR3 is TGTGCCAGCAAGCTCTACAATGAGCAGTTCTTC. Encoded protein: CASKLYNEQFF.

In its sample, this clone was seen once. The junction departs from germline at one end; a sequencing error may be responsible. This chain connects TRBV28 to TRBJ1-2; 12 positions match TRBD1. In germline, CDR1 is MDHEN, CDR2 SYDVKM. The CDR3 is 14 amino acids. CDR3 in DNA: TGTGCCAGCAGTTCCACCGGGACAGGGGGCTCTTCGGCCTTC. It encodes CASSSTGTGGSSAF.

The J gene is TRBJ1-1, the V gene TRBV13; the D is unclear. Trimming cost V 5 bases and J 0 bases, with 22 bases left between them. Germline V CDR1 and CDR2: PRHDT, FYEKMQ (reference sequence). This CDR3 has 18 amino acids. The CDR3 loop is CASSPRIFGRELNTEAFF. Written as DNA, the CDR3 is TGTGCCAGCAGCCCCCGCATTTTCGGGAGAGAACTGAACACTGAAGCTTTCTTT. The full variable domain, its missing parts supplied by reference TRBV13 and TRBJ1-1, is AAGVIQSPRHLIKEKRETATLKCYPIPRHDTVYWYQQGPGQDPQFLISFYEKMQSDKGSIPDRFSAQQFSDYHSELNMSSLELGDSALYFCASSPRIFGRELNTEAFFGQGTRLTVV.

The chain has TRBV28 and TRBJ2-7; TRBD2 matches at 10 bases. Trimming removed 4 bases from V and 2 bases from J; junction bases left unmatched: 8. In germline, CDR1 is MDHEN, CDR2 SYDVKM. This CDR3 is built from 16 residues. CDR3 DNA: TGTGCCAGCAGTTCGGGAGAAAGCGGGAGGGCCTACGAGCAGTACTTC. Its translation: CASSSGESGRAYEQYF.

The rearrangement uses TRBV15 and TRBJ2-1, with a tentative D call TRBD2 (6 bases). With 4 bases removed from V and 7 bases from J, the gap between germline ends came to 17 bases. Germline CDR1 LNHNV, CDR2 YYDKDF (reference sequence). The CDR3 contains 15 residues. CDR3 bases: TGTGCCACCAGCATCACACCCCGCGGGGTGAATGAGCAGTTCTTC. Its translation: CATSITPRGVNEQFF.

J is TRBJ2-7 and V is TRBV28; possible D gene TRBD1, 6 bases. Trimming removed 2 bases at V and 7 bases at J, with 18 bases between. CDR1 is MDHEN, CDR2 SYDVKM, per germline. The CDR3 sequence is 15 residues long. The CDR3 sequence is CASSLGGRTPWEQYF. CDR3 coding DNA: TGTGCCAGCAGTTTAGGGGGCAGAACCCCTTGGGAGCAGTACTTC.

This clone was counted a few times. The V and J genes are TRBV19 and TRBJ2-7; D uncertain. The V end was cut by 3 bases, the J end by 1 base, with 16 bases between. The V gene's germline CDR1 is LNHDA and CDR2 SQIVND (reference sequence). CDR3 length equals 16 residues. The CDR3, as DNA: TGTGCCAGTAGTATGAGAAAGGTCCCCGGGTCCTACGAGCAGTACTTC. Translated, it gives CASSMRKVPGSYEQYF.

V usage is TRBV28 and J usage is TRBJ2-7; 8 nucleotides align to TRBD1. Trimming took 6 bases from V and 1 from J; bases not matched to a gene: 5. The CDR3 length is 14 residues. Germline V gives CDR1 MDHEN, CDR2 SYDVKM. CDR3 DNA: TGTGCCAGCAGCCGGACAGGGCAGTCCTACGAGCAGTACTTC. This codes for CASSRTGQSYEQYF.

V and J are TRBV6-5 and TRBJ1-1; 11 nucleotides match TRBD1. This CDR3 is 15 amino acids long. Losses at the gene ends were 5 bases for V and 6 bases for J; bases not matched to a gene: 8. Germline loops: CDR1 MNHEY, CDR2 SVGAGI. The CDR3 region is CASSLGTGGFAEAFF. The CDR3, as DNA: TGTGCCAGCAGTCTTGGGACAGGGGGGTTCGCTGAAGCTTTCTTT.

The V call is TRBV5-6, the J call TRBJ2-5; TRBD1 aligns across 10 bases. Germline trimming cut 4 bases from V and 5 bases from J; bases unmatched to any gene: 8. CDR1 SGHDT and CDR2 YYEEEE come from the germline V gene. The CDR3 covers 15 residues. CDR3 in amino acids: CASSAQGGQGETQYF. The DNA of the CDR3 is TGTGCCAGCAGCGCTCAAGGGGGACAGGGGGAGACCCAGTACTTC.

The chain links TRBV4-1 to TRBJ1-1; no reliable D call. The CDR3 covers 14 residues. V shed 6 bases and J shed 0 bases, with 11 bases lying between them. The germline V gene has CDR1 MGHRA and CDR2 YSYEKL. CDR3 loop: CASREGQMNTEAFF. As DNA, the CDR3 is TGCGCCAGCAGGGAGGGCCAGATGAACACTGAAGCTTTCTTT.

The sample holds one count of this clone. The rearrangement links TRBV7-9 to TRBJ1-1, with TRBD1 matching over 9 bases. This CDR3 contains 13 residues. After removal of 5 bases from V and 11 bases from J, the junction contained 9 bases not matched to a gene. CDR1 and CDR2 from the germline V gene are SEHNR and FQNEAQ (reference sequence). The CDR3 nucleotides are TGTGCCAGCAGCCCTCGACAGGGGGGGAATGCTTTCTTT. Residues: CASSPRQGGNAFF.

A few counts support this clone. V and J are TRBV6-6 and TRBJ1-5; 10 bases agree with TRBD1. This CDR3 is 17 amino acids long. Germline V CDR1 and CDR2: MNHNY, SVGAGI (reference sequence). V was clipped by 5 bases and J by 0 bases; unmatched bases: 7. The CDR3 DNA sequence: TGTGCCAGCAGTCCGGGGACAGGGGTAAATAGCAATCAGCCCCAGCATTTT. This translates into CASSPGTGVNSNQPQHF.

The chain couples TRBV7-9 to TRBJ2-1, with TRBD2 matching over 11 bases. The germline V gene has CDR1 SEHNR and CDR2 FQNEAQ (reference sequence). V shed 1 base, J shed 2 bases, and the junction held 4 bases outside the gene matches. The CDR3 spans 17 residues. The CDR3 nucleotides are TGTGCCAGCAGCTTAGGATTAGCGGGAGGGACCTACAATGAGCAGTTCTTC. It yields the protein CASSLGLAGGTYNEQFF.

J is TRBJ2-1 and V is TRBV28, with 7 bases fitting TRBD1. The V gene's germline CDR1 is MDHEN and CDR2 SYDVKM. The CDR3 is made up of 14 amino acids. The V gene end was trimmed by 3 bases and the J gene end by 4 bases; junction bases not matched to a gene: 3. CDR3 DNA: TGTGCCAGCAGTTTGTCGGGACAGTACAATGAGCAGTTCTTC. It yields the protein CASSLSGQYNEQFF.